These 22 T cell receptor beta chains were all obtained from the same sample, sequenced in a study of T cells in Graves' hyperthyroidism and ophthalmopathy. Amplification of TCR beta CDR3 regions was performed using RNA transcripts as template. HTBI primers drove first-round RT-PCR of the TCR CDR3. A single record per CDR3 protein comes from TCRdb applying MiXCR to the multiplex PCR reads. Counted here are about 350,000 distinct CDR3 sequences, about 13% occurring once; the ten biggest clones make up 30% to 35%. The sequencing input was blood. Every receptor here comes from a woman aged 40 to 50 with Graves' ophthalmopathy.

In its sample, this clonotype was seen many times. The rearrangement links TRBV28 to TRBJ1-6; D is perhaps TRBD1 (5 bases). V was pared by 11 bases and J by 3 bases, with 17 bases between. The CDR3 extends over 15 amino acids. Germline loops: CDR1 MDHEN, CDR2 SYDVKM. The CDR3 is CASGGGRSYNSPLHF. DNA of the CDR3: TGTGCCTCGGGGGGTGGCCGAAGCTATAATTCACCCCTCCACTTT.

This clonotype has more than one count but fewer than ten. The chain employs TRBV29-1 and TRBJ2-5; TRBD2 is a possible D gene (5 bases). V was clipped by 3 bases and J by 9 bases, with 14 bases between them. CDR1 is SQVTM and CDR2 is ANQGSEA in the germline V gene. The CDR3 is 12 amino acids. CDR3 region: CSVDGMGMSQYF. CDR3 DNA sequence: TGCAGCGTTGACGGGATGGGTATGTCCCAGTACTTC.

This clonotype was counted ten times or more. As DNA, the CDR3 is TGTGCCGGTTCGGCTAGCGGGGGAAACTACGAGCAGTACTTC. Translated, it gives CAGSASGGNYEQYF. The rearrangement joins TRBV6-1 to TRBJ2-7; 10 bases agree with TRBD2. The CDR3 has 14 amino acids. The ends lost 11 bases at V and 3 bases at J; junction bases unmatched: 10. The germline V gene encodes CDR1 MNHNS and CDR2 SASEGT.

This clonotype was seen repeatedly, ten times or more. The CDR3 sequence is CASSEGLRGYGYTF. In nucleotides, the CDR3 is TGTGCCAGCAGTGAAGGGCTGAGGGGCTATGGCTACACCTTC. The J gene is TRBJ1-2, the V gene TRBV2, with TRBD1 as a possible D gene (5 bases). The CDR3 has 14 residues. Trimming took 1 base from V and 4 from J, leaving 10 bases between them. The V gene's germline CDR1 is SNHLY and CDR2 FYNNEI.

This clonotype occurred many times. V and J are TRBV11-2 and TRBJ2-1; 13 bases line up with TRBD2. The junction had 1 base not matched to a gene; V was cut back by 5 bases and J by 6 bases. The CDR3 has 14 amino acids. Germline V lookup: CDR1 SGHAT, CDR2 FQNNGV. CDR3 in DNA: TGTGCCAGCAGCACTAGCGGGGGGGCCAATGAGCAGTTCTTC. Its translation is CASSTSGGANEQFF.

In its sample, this clonotype was seen many times. This chain uses TRBV2 with TRBJ2-5; 7 nucleotides align to TRBD1. V lost 5 bases and J lost 5; bases outside the gene matches: 8. Germline CDR1 and CDR2: SNHLY and FYNNEI. The CDR3 runs to 14 residues. CDR3 nucleotides: TGTGCCAGCAGTCCGGGACAGAGGACGGAGACCCAGTACTTC. It is translated as CASSPGQRTETQYF.

V gene TRBV20-1 combines with J gene TRBJ2-7; 8 bases line up with TRBD1. Germline-derived CDR1 and CDR2 are DFQATT and SNEGSKA (reference sequence). This CDR3 comprises 17 residues. The ends lost 2 bases at V and 3 bases at J; junction bases unmatched: 15. DNA for the CDR3: TGCAGTGCTAGACCCTACCAGGGGGCCTTAGGGGACTACGAGCAGTACTTC. Its protein product is CSARPYQGALGDYEQYF.

This clonotype was counted many times. This chain uses TRBV7-2 with TRBJ2-7; possibly TRBD2 for D (5 bases). V was trimmed by 4 bases and J by 2 bases, leaving 12 bases between them. Germline lookup yields CDR1 SGHTA and CDR2 FQGNSA. The CDR3 is 14 amino acids. The CDR3 reads CASSSSKGAYEQYF. The CDR3 region has the DNA TGTGCCAGCAGCTCTTCTAAGGGAGCCTACGAGCAGTACTTC.

Many counts were recorded for this clonotype. J is TRBJ2-7 and V is TRBV6-1; TRBD2 agrees at 8 bases. Germline CDR1 MNHNS, CDR2 SASEGT. Unmatched junction bases numbered 10, after V lost 5 bases and J lost 4 bases. The CDR3 runs 15 residues. CDR3 protein: CASSSLAGVGYEQYF. DNA for the CDR3: TGTGCCAGCAGTAGCCTAGCGGGTGTTGGTTACGAGCAGTACTTC.

Concerning this clonotype itself: An end of the junction does not agree with germline; a read error may underlie this. J is TRBJ2-2 and V is TRBV20-1; D might be TRBD2 (5 bases). Germline V gives CDR1 DFQATT, CDR2 SNEGSKA (reference sequence). There are 16 residues in the CDR3. The CDR3 DNA sequence: TGTAGTGCTAGAGTAAGCGGCAGGTGGAACACCGGGGAGCTGTTTTTT. Translated, it gives CSARVSGRWNTGELFF.

This clonotype appeared many times. The V and J genes are TRBV19 and TRBJ1-6; D is unclear. V lost 6 bases and J lost 7, with 22 bases in between. Germline V lookup: CDR1 LNHDA, CDR2 SQIVND (reference sequence). This CDR3 is built from 17 residues. The CDR3 sequence is CASSTPNSEASNSPLHF. CDR3 sequence (DNA): TGTGCCAGTAGCACACCAAACTCGGAGGCCTCGAATTCACCCCTCCACTTT.

The chain uses TRBV18 and TRBJ1-5; no definite D call. Trimming stripped 2 bases from V and 3 bases from J, with 17 bases between. Germline V gene sequence: CDR1 KGHSH, CDR2 LQKENI. The CDR3 has 17 residues. The CDR3 region is CASSPGSRRGVNQPQHF. The CDR3 DNA follows: TGTGCCAGCTCACCAGGAAGCCGCCGGGGAGTCAATCAGCCCCAGCATTTT.

V is TRBV5-1 and J is TRBJ2-5; D perhaps matches TRBD1 (5 bases). CDR1 is SGHRS and CDR2 is YFSETQ in the germline V gene. The CDR3 covers 14 residues. V gave up 1 base and J gave up 3 bases, with 10 bases separating them. CDR3 nucleotides: TGCGCCAGCAGCTTGTGGGGCAGGGAAGAGACCCAGTACTTC. Its protein is CASSLWGREETQYF.

V gene TRBV24-1 combines with J gene TRBJ2-1; weak D call: TRBD2 (6 bases). V was cut by 6 bases and J by 3 bases, with 14 bases left in between. The CDR3 spans 15 residues. Germline V gene data show CDR1 as KGHDR and CDR2 as SFDVKD. CDR3 coding DNA: TGTGCCACCAGTAGAGCCGGGACTTTCTACAATGAGCAGTTCTTC. As protein: CATSRAGTFYNEQFF.

This clonotype was detected many times. The chain combines TRBV27 with TRBJ2-1; 7 bases are shared with TRBD1. From germline, CDR1 is MNHEY and CDR2 SMNVEV (reference sequence). J lost 5 bases, V lost 7 bases, and 8 bases had no gene match. There are 14 residues in the CDR3. The CDR3 is CASTPTGWDNEQFF. CDR3 DNA sequence: TGTGCCAGCACACCGACAGGGTGGGACAATGAGCAGTTCTTC.

This clonotype was detected only once. The chain combines TRBV10-1 with TRBJ1-1; D call uncertain. This CDR3 region has 15 residues. Trimming took off 0 bases at V and 1 base at J, with 9 bases between the two ends. Germline lookup yields CDR1 WNHNN and CDR2 SYGVQD (reference sequence). The DNA for the CDR3 is TGCGCCAGCAGTGAGTCTGTGAGTGGGAACACTGAAGCTTTCTTT. Translating gives CASSESVSGNTEAFF.

The chain carries TRBV19 and TRBJ1-4; D is uncertain. V gave up 7 bases and J gave up 4 bases, with 13 bases separating them. The CDR3 contains 14 residues. Germline CDR1 LNHDA, CDR2 SQIVND (reference sequence). The CDR3 DNA sequence: TGTGCCAGTAAAGACGGGTCTCATAATGAAAAACTGTTTTTT. Translating gives CASKDGSHNEKLFF. The variable domain in full, with the rest retrieved from reference TRBV19 and TRBJ1-4, is DGGITQSPKYLFRKEGQNVTLSCEQNLNHDAMYWYRQDPGQGLRLIYYSQIVNDFQKGDIAEGYSVSREKKESFPLTVTSAQKNPTAFYLCASKDGSHNEKLFFGSGTQLSVL.

There are many counts of this clonotype. A read error may produce the germline difference seen at one junction end. The gene calls are TRBV27 and TRBJ2-7; 8 nucleotides match TRBD1. The CDR3 totals 14 residues. Per germline, CDR1 MNHEY and CDR2 SMNVEV (reference sequence). The CDR3 reads CASSSRQGSSEQYF. In nucleotides, the CDR3 is TGTGCCAGCAGTTCGAGACAGGGGTCCTCCGAGCAGTACTTC.

In its sample, this clonotype was seen a few times. This sequence joins TRBV30 and TRBJ2-1, with TRBD1 matching over 10 bases. The V and J ends lost 1 base and 0 bases, in that order; junction bases with no gene match: 24. Germline-derived CDR1 and CDR2 are GTSNPN and SVGIG (reference sequence). This CDR3 region has 23 residues. DNA for the CDR3: TGTGCCTGGAGTGGACAGGGGGCAGTAGGCCGAGGAGAGGCGAAGAGCTCCTACAATGAGCAGTTCTTC. Protein sequence: CAWSGQGAVGRGEAKSSYNEQFF.

The chain carries TRBV7-9 and TRBJ2-3; 10 bases are shared with TRBD2. CDR1 SEHNR and CDR2 FQNEAQ come from the germline V gene (reference sequence). V dropped 5 bases and J dropped 2; count of bases not matched to a gene: 7. The CDR3 has 16 residues. The CDR3 protein is CASSVGTSAFTDTQYF. The CDR3 DNA reads TGTGCCAGCAGCGTCGGGACTAGCGCCTTCACAGATACGCAGTATTTT.

This clonotype appeared many times. The chain employs TRBV2 and TRBJ2-2; 7 positions agree with TRBD2. The CDR3 has 12 residues. Germline values: CDR1 SNHLY, CDR2 FYNNEI. V was pared by 8 bases and J by 6 bases, with 3 bases of the junction left unmatched. The CDR3: CASERGAGELFF. DNA of the CDR3: TGTGCCAGCGAACGGGGGGCCGGGGAGCTGTTTTTT. Combining the CDR3 with reference TRBV2 and TRBJ2-2 gives the whole variable domain EPEVTQTPSHQVTQMGQEVILRCVPISNHLYFYWYRQILGQKVEFLVSFYNNEISEKSEIFDDQFSVERPDGSNFTLKIRSTKLEDSAMYFCASERGAGELFFGEGSRLTVL.

This clonotype occurred many times. The rearrangement uses TRBV20-1 and TRBJ2-5; D is unclear. V gave up 6 bases and J gave up 1 base, with 12 bases separating them. The CDR3 is 13 amino acids. The V gene's germline CDR1 is DFQATT and CDR2 SNEGSKA (reference sequence). The CDR3 coding sequence is TGCAGTGCCCTGCGCCAGCTCCAAGAGACCCAGTACTTC. It encodes CSALRQLQETQYF.